This T cell receptor beta chain stems from a study of blood T cell repertoires in COVID-19. At the level of the study: Donors in the United States, Italy and Spain gave samples during acute or convalescent COVID-19.

This clone was recorded once. The CDR3 runs to 20 residues. The germline gives CDR1 SNHLY, CDR2 FYNNEI. The V and J ends lost 0 bases and 0 bases, in that order; junction bases with no gene match: 11. Using immunoSEQ multiplex PCR, the repertoire was profiled, and TCRdb retains in-frame clones only, with some absent. The sample includes about 74,000 clones, about 84% of them seen just once. The receptor's source is a human donor in a cohort sampled during active COVID-19. Specimen: peripheral blood. The rearrangement joins TRBV2 to TRBJ2-1; 10 nucleotides agree with TRBD2. The CDR3 DNA follows: TGTGCCAGCAGTGAAGCGGGTTGGCTAGCGGGGGTCAGCTCCTACAATGAGCAGTTCTTC. Protein sequence: CASSEAGWLAGVSSYNEQFF. The full variable domain, with the rest looked up from reference TRBV2 and TRBJ2-1, is EPEVTQTPSHQVTQMGQEVILRCVPISNHLYFYWYRQILGQKVEFLVSFYNNEISEKSEIFDDQFSVERPDGSNFTLKIRSTKLEDSAMYFCASSEAGWLAGVSSYNEQFFGPGTRLTVL.